This TCR beta chain was sequenced during a study of beta chain features in type 1 diabetes. Overall study results and limits: Shortening of TCRB CDR3s, moderate but significant, appeared in all four CD4+ subsets of Type 1 diabetes patients. At VDJ recombination sites, type 1 diabetes patients had fewer insertions and more deleted nucleotides.

What was sequenced were expressed TCRB transcripts, since all of the isolated RNA had been reverse transcribed. The average output of naive, central memory and regulatory T cell samples was several million reads. Only in-frame clones appear in the TCRdb table, and some are missing; sequencing was by immunoSEQ multiplex PCR. The table lists about 27,000 clones, 45% to 65% of them singletons. Germline CDR1 SQVTM, CDR2 ANQGSEA. CDR3 size: 16 residues. Trimming left V 4 bases short and J 0 bases short, with 16 bases between. CD45RO/CCR7/CD25/CD127/CD95/CD27 sorting isolated CD4+ naive, central memory, regulatory and stem cell-like memory cells. Sorted cells reached over 95% purity in every population. Concerning this clone itself: Its antigen is as yet unknown.

The V gene is TRBV29-1, the J gene TRBJ1-3, with D perhaps TRBD1 (6 bases). The sequenced sample consisted of Tregs from blood. The source is a woman younger than 35 with type 1 diabetes. The CDR3, as DNA: TGCAGCGTTGTTCCGACAGGATCCCTCTCTGGAAACACCATATATTTT. Amino acids: CSVVPTGSLSGNTIYF. Together with reference TRBV29-1 and TRBJ1-3, the CDR3 gives the full variable domain: SAVISQKPSRDICQRGTSLTIQCQVDSQVTMMFWYRQQPGQSLTLIATANQGSEATYESGFVIDKFPISRPNLTFSTLTVSNMSPEDSSIYLCSVVPTGSLSGNTIYFGEGSWLTVV.